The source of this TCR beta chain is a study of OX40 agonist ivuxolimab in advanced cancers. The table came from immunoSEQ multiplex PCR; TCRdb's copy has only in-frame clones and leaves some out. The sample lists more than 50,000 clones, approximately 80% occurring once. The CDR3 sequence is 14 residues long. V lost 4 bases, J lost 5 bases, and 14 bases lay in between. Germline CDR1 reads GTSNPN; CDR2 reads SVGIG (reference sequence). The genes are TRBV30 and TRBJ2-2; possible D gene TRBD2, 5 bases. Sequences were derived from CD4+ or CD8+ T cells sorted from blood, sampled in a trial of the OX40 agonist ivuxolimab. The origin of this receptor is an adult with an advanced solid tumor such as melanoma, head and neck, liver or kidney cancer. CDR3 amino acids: CAWKRLAQTGELFF. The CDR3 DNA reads TGTGCCTGGAAGAGGCTAGCACAGACCGGGGAGCTGTTTTTT. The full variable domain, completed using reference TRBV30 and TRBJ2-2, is SQTIHQWPATLVQPVGSPLSLECTVEGTSNPNLYWYRQAAGRGLQLLFYSVGIGQISSEVPQNLSASRPQDRQFILSSKKLLLSDSGFYLCAWKRLAQTGELFFGEGSRLTVL.